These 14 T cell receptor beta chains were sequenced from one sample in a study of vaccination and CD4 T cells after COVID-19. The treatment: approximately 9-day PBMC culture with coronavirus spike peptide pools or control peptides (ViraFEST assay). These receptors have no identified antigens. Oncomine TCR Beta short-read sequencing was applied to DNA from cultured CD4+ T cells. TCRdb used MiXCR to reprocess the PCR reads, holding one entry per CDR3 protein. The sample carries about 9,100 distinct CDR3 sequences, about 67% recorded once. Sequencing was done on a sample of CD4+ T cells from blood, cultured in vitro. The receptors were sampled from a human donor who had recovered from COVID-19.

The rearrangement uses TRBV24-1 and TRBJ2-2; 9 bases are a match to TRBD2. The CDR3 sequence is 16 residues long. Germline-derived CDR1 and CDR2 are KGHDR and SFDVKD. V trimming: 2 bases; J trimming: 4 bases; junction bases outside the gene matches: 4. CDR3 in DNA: TGTGCCACCAGTGATTGGACTAGCGAGGCCACCGGGGAGCTGTTTTTT. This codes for CATSDWTSEATGELFF.

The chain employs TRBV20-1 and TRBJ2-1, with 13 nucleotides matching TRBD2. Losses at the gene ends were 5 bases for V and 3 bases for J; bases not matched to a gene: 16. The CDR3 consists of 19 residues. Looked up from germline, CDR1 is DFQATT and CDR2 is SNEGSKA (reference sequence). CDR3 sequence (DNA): TGCAGTGCTTCAATTGTGGGACTAGCGGGGAAAGGCTACTACAATGAGCAGTTCTTC. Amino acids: CSASIVGLAGKGYYNEQFF.

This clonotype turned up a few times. CDR3 protein: CSARDSDRWREAFF. DNA for the CDR3: TGCAGTGCTAGAGATTCGGACAGGTGGAGAGAAGCTTTCTTT. J is TRBJ1-1 and V is TRBV20-1; 7 nucleotides match TRBD1. The germline gives CDR1 DFQATT, CDR2 SNEGSKA (reference sequence). With 0 bases clipped from V and 8 bases from J, the junction kept 9 bases outside the gene matches. This CDR3 region has 14 residues.

The CDR3 nucleotides read TGTGCCAGCAGTTTAGCCCCGTCGGGGTATCGGCCCCAGCATTTT. Translated, it gives CASSLAPSGYRPQHF. The chain couples TRBV12-3 or TRBV12-4 to TRBJ1-5; D unresolved. The CDR3 extends over 15 amino acids. Trimming pared 0 bases from V and 9 bases from J, leaving 15 bases between.

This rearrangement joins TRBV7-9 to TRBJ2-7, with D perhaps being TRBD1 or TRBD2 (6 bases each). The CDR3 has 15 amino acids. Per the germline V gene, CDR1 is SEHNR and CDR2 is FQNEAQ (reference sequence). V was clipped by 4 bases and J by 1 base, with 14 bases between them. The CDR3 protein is CASSSGGGGSYEQYF. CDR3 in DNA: TGTGCCAGCAGCTCCGGAGGGGGAGGTTCCTACGAGCAGTACTTC.

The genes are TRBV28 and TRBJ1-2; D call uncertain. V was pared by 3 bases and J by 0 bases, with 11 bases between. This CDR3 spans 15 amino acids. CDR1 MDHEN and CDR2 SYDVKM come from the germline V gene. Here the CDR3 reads CASSFLGGANYGYTF. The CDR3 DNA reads TGTGCCAGCAGTTTCTTGGGTGGGGCTAACTATGGCTACACCTTC.

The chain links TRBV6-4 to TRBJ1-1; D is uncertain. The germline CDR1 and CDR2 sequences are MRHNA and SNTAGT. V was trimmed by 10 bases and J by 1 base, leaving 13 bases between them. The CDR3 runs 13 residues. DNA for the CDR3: TGTGCCACCGCCCAGGAAGAGAACACTGAAGCTTTCTTT. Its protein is CATAQEENTEAFF.

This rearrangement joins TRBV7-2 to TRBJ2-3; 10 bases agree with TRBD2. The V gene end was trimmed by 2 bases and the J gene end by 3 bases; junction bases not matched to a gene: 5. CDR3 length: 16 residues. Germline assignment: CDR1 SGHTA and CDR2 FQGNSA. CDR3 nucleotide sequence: TGTGCCAGCAGCTTACGAGCGGGGGGGCCAACAGATACGCAGTATTTT. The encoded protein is CASSLRAGGPTDTQYF.

This chain's CDR3 is CASHGLAGGGNEQFF. CDR3 DNA sequence: TGTGCCAGTCACGGACTAGCGGGAGGGGGGAATGAGCAGTTCTTC. The J gene is TRBJ2-1, the V gene TRBV25-1; TRBD2 matches at 15 bases. Germline V lookup: CDR1 MGHDK, CDR2 SYGVNS. The CDR3 totals 15 residues. The ends lost 9 bases at V and 7 bases at J; junction bases unmatched: 7.

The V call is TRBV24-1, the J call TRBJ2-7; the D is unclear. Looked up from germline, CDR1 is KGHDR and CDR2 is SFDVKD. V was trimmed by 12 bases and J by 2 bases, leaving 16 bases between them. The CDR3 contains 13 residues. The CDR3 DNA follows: TGTGCCTCCGGATCGGGCAGTACCTACGAGCAGTACTTC. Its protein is CASGSGSTYEQYF.

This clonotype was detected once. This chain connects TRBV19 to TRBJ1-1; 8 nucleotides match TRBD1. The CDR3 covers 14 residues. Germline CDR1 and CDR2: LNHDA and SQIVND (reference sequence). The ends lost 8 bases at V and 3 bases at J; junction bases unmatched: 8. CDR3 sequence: CASSDRGGYTEAFF. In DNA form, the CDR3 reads TGTGCCAGTTCCGACAGGGGCGGGTACACTGAAGCTTTCTTT.

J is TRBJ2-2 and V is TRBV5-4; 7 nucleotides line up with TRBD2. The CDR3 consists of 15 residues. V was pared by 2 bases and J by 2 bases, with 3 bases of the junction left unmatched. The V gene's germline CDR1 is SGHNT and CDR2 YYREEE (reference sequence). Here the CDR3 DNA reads TGTGCCAGCAGCTTTGCGGGAGTAAACACCGGGGAGCTGTTTTTT. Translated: CASSFAGVNTGELFF.

The CDR3 loop reads CASSIPGAETQYF. Here the CDR3 DNA reads TGTGCCAGTAGTATACCAGGGGCGGAGACCCAGTACTTC. The chain couples TRBV19 to TRBJ2-5; D is possibly TRBD1 (6 bases). CDR1 and CDR2 from the germline V gene are LNHDA and SQIVND (reference sequence). CDR3 length: 13 amino acids. V lost 2 bases and J 5 bases, leaving 9 bases between the germline ends.

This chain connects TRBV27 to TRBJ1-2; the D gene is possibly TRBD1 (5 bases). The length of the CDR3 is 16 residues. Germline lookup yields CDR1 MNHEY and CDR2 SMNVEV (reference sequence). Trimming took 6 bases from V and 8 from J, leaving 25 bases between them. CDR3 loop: CASRSYLQRTSTGYTF. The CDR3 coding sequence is TGTGCCAGCAGAAGCTATCTTCAGAGGACATCCACGGGCTACACCTTC.